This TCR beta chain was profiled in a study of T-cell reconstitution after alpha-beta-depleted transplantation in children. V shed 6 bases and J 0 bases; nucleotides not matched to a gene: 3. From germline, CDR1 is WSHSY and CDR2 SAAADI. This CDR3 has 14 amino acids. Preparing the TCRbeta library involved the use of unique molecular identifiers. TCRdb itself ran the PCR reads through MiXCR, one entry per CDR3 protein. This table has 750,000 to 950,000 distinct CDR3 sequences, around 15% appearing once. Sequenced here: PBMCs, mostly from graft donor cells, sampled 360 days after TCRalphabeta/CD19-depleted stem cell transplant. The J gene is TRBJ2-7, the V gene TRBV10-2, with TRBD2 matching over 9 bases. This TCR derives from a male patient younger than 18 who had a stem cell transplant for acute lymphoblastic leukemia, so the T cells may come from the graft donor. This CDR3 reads CASRGLANSYEQYF. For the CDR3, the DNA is TGCGCCAGCAGAGGACTAGCGAACTCCTACGAGCAGTACTTC.